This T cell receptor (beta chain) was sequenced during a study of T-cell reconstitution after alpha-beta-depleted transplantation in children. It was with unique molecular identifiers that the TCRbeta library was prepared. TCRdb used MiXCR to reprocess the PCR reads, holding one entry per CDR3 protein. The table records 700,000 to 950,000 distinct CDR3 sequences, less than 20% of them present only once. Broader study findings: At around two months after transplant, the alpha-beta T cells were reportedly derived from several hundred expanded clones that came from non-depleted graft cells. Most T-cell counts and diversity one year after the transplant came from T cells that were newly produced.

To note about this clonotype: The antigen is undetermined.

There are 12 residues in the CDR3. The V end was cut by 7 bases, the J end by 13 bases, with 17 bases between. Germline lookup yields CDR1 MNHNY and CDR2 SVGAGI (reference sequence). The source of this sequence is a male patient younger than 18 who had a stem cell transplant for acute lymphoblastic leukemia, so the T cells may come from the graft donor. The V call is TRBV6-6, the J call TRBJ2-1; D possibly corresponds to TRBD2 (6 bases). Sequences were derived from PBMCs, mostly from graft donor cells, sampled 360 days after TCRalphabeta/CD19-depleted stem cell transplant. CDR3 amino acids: CASTSGVSGQFF. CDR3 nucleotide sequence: TGTGCCAGCACCTCGGGGGTCTCGGGACAGTTCTTC.